This paragraph reports one T cell receptor (beta chain). The source of the sample is a study of blood T cell repertoires in COVID-19. Sequencing used immunoSEQ multiplex PCR; TCRdb keeps in-frame clones, though not all of them. The table shows more than 60,000 clones, with about 92% occurring only once. The TCR sequence derives from a woman of 80 years or more with active or convalescent COVID-19. Material: peripheral blood.

CDR3 protein: CASSLVAGEGSGELFF. In DNA, the CDR3 is TGCGCCAGCAGCTTGGTTGCGGGGGAAGGTTCCGGGGAGCTGTTTTTT. The rearrangement uses TRBV5-1 and TRBJ2-2; 7 bases are shared with TRBD2. The V gene end was trimmed by 0 bases and the J gene end by 6 bases; junction bases not matched to a gene: 8. The germline gives CDR1 SGHRS, CDR2 YFSETQ. This CDR3 contains 16 residues.